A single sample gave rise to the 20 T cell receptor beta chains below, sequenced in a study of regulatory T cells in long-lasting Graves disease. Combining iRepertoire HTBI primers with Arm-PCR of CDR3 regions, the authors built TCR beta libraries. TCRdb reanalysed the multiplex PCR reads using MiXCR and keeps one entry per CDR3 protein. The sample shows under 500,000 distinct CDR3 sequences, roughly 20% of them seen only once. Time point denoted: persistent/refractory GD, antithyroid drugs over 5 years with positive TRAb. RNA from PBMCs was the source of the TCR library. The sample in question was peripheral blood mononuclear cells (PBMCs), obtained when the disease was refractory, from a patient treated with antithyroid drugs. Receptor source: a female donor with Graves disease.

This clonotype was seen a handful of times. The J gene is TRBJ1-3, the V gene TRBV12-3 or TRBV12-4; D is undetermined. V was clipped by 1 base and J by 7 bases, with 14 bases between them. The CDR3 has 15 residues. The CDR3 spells CASSLVPLFRNTIYF. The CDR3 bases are TGTGCCAGCAGTTTAGTGCCTTTATTCCGCAACACCATATATTTT.

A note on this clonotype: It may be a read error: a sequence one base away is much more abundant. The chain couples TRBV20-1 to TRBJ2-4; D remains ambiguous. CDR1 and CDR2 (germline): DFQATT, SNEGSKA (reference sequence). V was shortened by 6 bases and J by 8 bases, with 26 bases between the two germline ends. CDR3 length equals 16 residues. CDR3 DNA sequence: TGCAGTGCCCAAGAGATGCCCGGGCGTGGGAAAGACATTCAGTACTTC. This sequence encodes CSAQEMPGRGKDIQYF.

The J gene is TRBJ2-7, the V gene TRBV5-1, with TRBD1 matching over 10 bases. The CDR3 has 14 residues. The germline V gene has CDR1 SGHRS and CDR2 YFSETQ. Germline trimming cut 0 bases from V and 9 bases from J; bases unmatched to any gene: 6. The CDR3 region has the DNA TGCGCCAGCAGCTTGGGACAGGGGGCCCGCCGGCAGTACTTC. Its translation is CASSLGQGARRQYF. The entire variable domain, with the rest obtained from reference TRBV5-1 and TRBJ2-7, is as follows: KAGVTQTPRYLIKTRGQQVTLSCSPISGHRSVSWYQQTPGQGLQFLFEYFSETQRNKGNFPGRFSGRQFSNSRSEMNVSTLELGDSALYLCASSLGQGARRQYFGPGTRLTVT.

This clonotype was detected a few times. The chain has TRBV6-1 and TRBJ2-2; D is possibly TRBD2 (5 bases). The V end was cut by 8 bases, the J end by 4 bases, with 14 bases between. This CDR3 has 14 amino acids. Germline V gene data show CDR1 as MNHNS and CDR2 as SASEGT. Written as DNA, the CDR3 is TGTGCCAGCGGACTGGTTGCGACCACCGGGGAGCTGTTTTTT. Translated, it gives CASGLVATTGELFF.

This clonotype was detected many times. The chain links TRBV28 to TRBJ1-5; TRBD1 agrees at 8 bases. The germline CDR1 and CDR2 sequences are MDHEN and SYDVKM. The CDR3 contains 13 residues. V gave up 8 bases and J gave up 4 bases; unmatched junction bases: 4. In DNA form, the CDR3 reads TGTGCCAGCTACGGACAGGGTAATCAGCCCCAGCATTTT. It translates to CASYGQGNQPQHF.

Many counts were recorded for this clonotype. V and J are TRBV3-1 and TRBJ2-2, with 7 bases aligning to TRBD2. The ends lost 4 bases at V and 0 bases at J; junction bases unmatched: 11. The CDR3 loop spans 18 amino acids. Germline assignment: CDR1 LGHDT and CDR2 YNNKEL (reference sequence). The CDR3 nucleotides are TGTGCCAGCAGCCGAGGGAGGTCGGGACTACCGAACACCGGGGAGCTGTTTTTT. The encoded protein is CASSRGRSGLPNTGELFF.

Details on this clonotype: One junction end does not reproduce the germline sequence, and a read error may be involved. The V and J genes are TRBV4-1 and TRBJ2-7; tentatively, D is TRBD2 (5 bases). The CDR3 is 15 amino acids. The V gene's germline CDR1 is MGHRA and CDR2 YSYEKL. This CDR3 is CASSYSGSASYEQYF. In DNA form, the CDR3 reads TGTGCCAGCAGTTACTCTGGGAGCGCATCCTACGAGCAGTACTTC.

The CDR3 DNA sequence: TGTGCCAGCAGCTTACAAGTAACCGGGGAGCTGTTTTTT. This sequence encodes CASSLQVTGELFF. The chain couples TRBV7-2 to TRBJ2-2, with unresolved D. The V and J ends lost 2 bases and 5 bases respectively, with 6 bases between them. Germline V gene lookup returns CDR1 SGHTA and CDR2 FQGNSA. The CDR3 covers 13 residues. Together with reference TRBV7-2 and TRBJ2-2, the CDR3 gives the full variable domain: GAGVSQSPSNKVTEKGKDVELRCDPISGHTALYWYRQSLGQGLEFLIYFQGNSAPDKSGLPSDRFSAERTGGSVSTLTIQRTQQEDSAVYLCASSLQVTGELFFGEGSRLTVL.

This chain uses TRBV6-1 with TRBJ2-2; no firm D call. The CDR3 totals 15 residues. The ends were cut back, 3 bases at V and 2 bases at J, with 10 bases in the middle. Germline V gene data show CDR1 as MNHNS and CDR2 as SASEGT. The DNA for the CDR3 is TGTGCCAGCAGTGAGTCCAGCGAAAACACCGGGGAGCTGTTTTTT. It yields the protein CASSESSENTGELFF.

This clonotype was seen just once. In DNA form, the CDR3 reads TGTGCCAGCAGCCCACCGGGACAGGGGCGGTCGGGCTATGGCTACACCTTC. It encodes CASSPPGQGRSGYGYTF. The chain employs TRBV7-9 and TRBJ1-2, with 10 bases fitting TRBD1. The germline V gene has CDR1 SEHNR and CDR2 FQNEAQ (reference sequence). The CDR3 contains 17 residues. J gave up 4 bases and V 5 bases, and 13 bases lay outside the gene matches.

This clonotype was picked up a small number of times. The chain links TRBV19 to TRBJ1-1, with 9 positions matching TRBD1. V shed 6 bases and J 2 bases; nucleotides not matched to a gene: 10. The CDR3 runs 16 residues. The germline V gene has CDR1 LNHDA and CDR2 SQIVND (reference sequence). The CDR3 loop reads CASRQVGQGRNTEAFF. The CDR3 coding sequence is TGTGCCAGTAGGCAGGTTGGACAGGGGAGAAACACTGAAGCTTTCTTT.

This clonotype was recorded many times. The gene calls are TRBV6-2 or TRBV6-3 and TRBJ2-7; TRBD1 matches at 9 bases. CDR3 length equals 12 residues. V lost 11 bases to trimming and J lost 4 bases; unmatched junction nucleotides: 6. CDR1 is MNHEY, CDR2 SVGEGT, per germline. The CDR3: CASQGARYEQYF. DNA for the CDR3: TGTGCCTCACAGGGGGCGCGATACGAGCAGTACTTC.

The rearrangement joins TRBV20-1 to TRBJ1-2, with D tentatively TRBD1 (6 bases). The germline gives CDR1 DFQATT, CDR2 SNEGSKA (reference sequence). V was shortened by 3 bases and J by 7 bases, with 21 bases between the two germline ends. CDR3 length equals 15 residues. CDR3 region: CSARTEAGDRGGYTF. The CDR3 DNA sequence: TGCAGTGCTAGGACCGAAGCAGGGGATAGAGGTGGCTACACCTTC.

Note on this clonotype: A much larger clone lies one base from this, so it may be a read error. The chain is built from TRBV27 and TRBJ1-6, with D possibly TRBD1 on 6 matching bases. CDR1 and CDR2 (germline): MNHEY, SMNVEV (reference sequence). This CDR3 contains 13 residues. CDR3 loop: CASWGGPYTEDFF. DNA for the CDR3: TGTGCCAGCTGGGGGGGGCCCTACACTGAAGATTTCTTT.

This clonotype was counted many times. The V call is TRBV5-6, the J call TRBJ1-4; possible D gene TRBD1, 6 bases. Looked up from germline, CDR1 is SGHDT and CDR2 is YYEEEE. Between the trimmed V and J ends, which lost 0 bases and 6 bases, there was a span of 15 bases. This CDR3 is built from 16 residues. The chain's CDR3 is CASSLDQTGTDEKLFF. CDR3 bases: TGTGCCAGCAGCTTGGATCAGACAGGAACCGATGAAAAACTGTTTTTT.

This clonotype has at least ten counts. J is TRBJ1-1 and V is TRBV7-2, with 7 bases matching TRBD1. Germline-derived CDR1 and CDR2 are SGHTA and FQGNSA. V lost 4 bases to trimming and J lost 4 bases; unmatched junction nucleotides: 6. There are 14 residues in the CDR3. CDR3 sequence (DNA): TGTGCCAGCAGCTCCTACAGGGGAGGCACTGAAGCTTTCTTT. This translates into CASSSYRGGTEAFF.

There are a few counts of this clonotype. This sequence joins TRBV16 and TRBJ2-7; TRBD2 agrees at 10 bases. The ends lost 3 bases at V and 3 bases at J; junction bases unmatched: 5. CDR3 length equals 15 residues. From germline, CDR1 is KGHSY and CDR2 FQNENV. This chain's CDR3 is CASSHHGLADYEQYF. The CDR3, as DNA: TGTGCCAGCAGCCACCACGGACTAGCGGACTACGAGCAGTACTTC.

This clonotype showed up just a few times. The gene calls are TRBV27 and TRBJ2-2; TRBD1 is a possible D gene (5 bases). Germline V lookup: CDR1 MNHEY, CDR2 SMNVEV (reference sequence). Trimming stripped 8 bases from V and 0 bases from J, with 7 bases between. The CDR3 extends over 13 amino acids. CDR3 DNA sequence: TGTGCCAGCCGGACACCGAACACCGGGGAGCTGTTTTTT. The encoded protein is CASRTPNTGELFF.

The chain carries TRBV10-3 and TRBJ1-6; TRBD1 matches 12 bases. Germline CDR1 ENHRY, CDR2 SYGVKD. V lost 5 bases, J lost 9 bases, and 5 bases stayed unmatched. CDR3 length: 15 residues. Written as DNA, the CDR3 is TGTGCCATCAGTCCCGGGACAGGGGGCGGTTCACCCCTCCACTTT. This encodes CAISPGTGGGSPLHF.

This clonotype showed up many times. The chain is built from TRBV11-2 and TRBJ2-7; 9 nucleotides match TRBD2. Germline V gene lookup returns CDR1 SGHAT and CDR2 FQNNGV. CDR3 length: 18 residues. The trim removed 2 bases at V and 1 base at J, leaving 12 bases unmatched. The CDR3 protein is CASSLSTPGSGRSYEQYF. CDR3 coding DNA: TGTGCCAGCAGCTTATCCACCCCGGGTAGCGGGAGATCCTACGAGCAGTACTTC.